These 17 T cell receptor beta chains came from one sample sequenced in a study of OX40 agonist ivuxolimab in advanced cancers. Only in-frame clones appear in the TCRdb table, and some are missing; sequencing was by immunoSEQ multiplex PCR. The sample lists about 110,000 clones, around 93% occurring once. The sample was CD4+ or CD8+ T cells sorted from blood, taken in a trial of the OX40 agonist ivuxolimab. The receptors derive from an adult with an advanced solid tumor such as melanoma, head and neck, liver or kidney cancer.

The V gene is TRBV6-5, the J gene TRBJ1-5; D is unresolved. The germline CDR1 and CDR2 sequences are MNHEY and SVGAGI. Deletions cut 4 bases from V and 0 bases from J, with 10 bases between. This CDR3 has 15 residues. The CDR3 loop is CASSSQAGSNQPQHF. CDR3 in DNA: TGTGCCAGCAGTTCCCAGGCGGGTAGCAATCAGCCCCAGCATTTT.

The gene calls are TRBV27 and TRBJ1-2; D uncertain. Germline V gives CDR1 MNHEY, CDR2 SMNVEV (reference sequence). This CDR3 spans 13 amino acids. V lost 5 bases and J 3 bases, leaving 10 bases between the germline ends. CDR3 DNA sequence: TGTGCCAGCAGTACACATGGAGACTATGGCTACACCTTC. Translated, it gives CASSTHGDYGYTF.

The J gene is TRBJ2-7, the V gene TRBV7-2, with a possible D match to TRBD1 (5 bases). The germline V and J ends were trimmed by 4 bases and 4 bases, with 17 bases remaining between them. CDR3 length: 15 amino acids. Per germline, CDR1 SGHTA and CDR2 FQGNSA. The CDR3 protein is CASSSPRRQTYEQYF. The CDR3 DNA reads TGTGCCAGCAGCTCCCCACGGAGACAGACATACGAGCAGTACTTC.

The chain links TRBV6-5 to TRBJ2-5, with a possible D match to TRBD2 (6 bases). TRBJ2-7 explains the end of the DNA better; the J call may be wrong. Germline CDR1 reads MNHEY; CDR2 reads SVGAGI. This CDR3 is 15 amino acids long. CDR3 protein: CASSTIGGTRYEQYF. The CDR3 region has the DNA TGTGCCAGCTCAACAATTGGGGGGACTCGATACGAGCAGTACTTC.

The chain uses TRBV29-1 and TRBJ2-1; 11 positions agree with TRBD2. This CDR3 is 14 amino acids long. Germline trimming cut 1 base from V and 9 bases from J; bases unmatched to any gene: 5. The germline gives CDR1 SQVTM, CDR2 ANQGSEA. CDR3 nucleotide sequence: TGCAGCGTTGAAGTCCTAGCGGGAGGTGGTGAGCAGTTCTTC. Translating gives CSVEVLAGGGEQFF.

This chain links TRBV15 with TRBJ2-6; D not certain. V gave up 1 base and J gave up 0 bases, with 7 bases separating them. Germline V gene sequence: CDR1 LNHNV, CDR2 YYDKDF (reference sequence). The CDR3 runs 16 residues. The CDR3: CATSRVISSGANVLTF. The CDR3 coding sequence is TGTGCCACCAGCAGAGTGATTAGCTCTGGGGCCAACGTCCTGACTTTC.

The chain couples TRBV15 to TRBJ2-7, with D tentatively TRBD1 (6 bases). Trimming shortened V by 0 bases and J by 3 bases, and 9 bases separated the two germline ends. The length of the CDR3 is 14 residues. Looked up from germline, CDR1 is LNHNV and CDR2 is YYDKDF (reference sequence). In nucleotides, the CDR3 is TGTGCCACCAGCAGAGAAGGGACATACTACGAGCAGTACTTC. It is translated as CATSREGTYYEQYF. Full variable domain (outside the CDR3, taken from reference TRBV15 and TRBJ2-7): DAMVIQNPRYQVTQFGKPVTLSCSQTLNHNVMYWYQQKSSQAPKLLFHYYDKDFNNEADTPDNFQSRRPNTSFCFLDIRSPGLGDTAMYLCATSREGTYYEQYFGPGTRLTVT.

This chain connects TRBV7-3 to TRBJ1-2; tentative D call: TRBD1 (5 bases). The CDR3 runs to 13 residues. Germline V CDR1 and CDR2: SGHTA, FQGTGA. V was pared by 5 bases and J by 2 bases, with 9 bases between. The CDR3 nucleotides read TGTGCCAGCAGCCTCCGGGACAACTATGGCTACACCTTC. It specifies CASSLRDNYGYTF.

The chain is built from TRBV5-6 and TRBJ1-5; 9 bases map to TRBD1. Germline loops: CDR1 SGHDT, CDR2 YYEEEE. Trimming removed 3 bases from V and 2 bases from J; junction bases left unmatched: 6. This CDR3 comprises 16 residues. The CDR3 DNA follows: TGTGCCAGCAGCTCGACAGGGGGGCATGGCAATCAGCCCCAGCATTTT. It translates to CASSSTGGHGNQPQHF.

In this sample, this clone turned up once. V is TRBV5-4 and J is TRBJ2-5; 9 bases match TRBD1. The CDR3 contains 15 residues. CDR1 is SGHNT and CDR2 is YYREEE in the germline V gene (reference sequence). With V trimmed by 7 bases and J by 4 bases, 11 bases remained unmatched. CDR3 sequence reads: CASRRPGTGLETQYF. CDR3 DNA: TGTGCCAGCCGTCGTCCCGGGACAGGGTTAGAGACCCAGTACTTC.

The V call is TRBV6-1, the J call TRBJ1-1, with D perhaps matching TRBD1 (5 bases). Between the trimmed V and J ends, which lost 11 bases and 4 bases, there was a span of 14 bases. Germline V gene sequence: CDR1 MNHNS, CDR2 SASEGT. The CDR3 length is 12 residues. CDR3 sequence (DNA): TGTGCCGCCTCTTTTGGGGGCACTGAAGCTTTCTTT. It is translated as CAASFGGTEAFF.

The V call is TRBV7-3, the J call TRBJ1-5, with a weak D call TRBD1 (5 bases). V shed 4 bases and J shed 7 bases, with 11 bases lying between them. Germline assignment: CDR1 SGHTA and CDR2 FQGTGA. The CDR3 is made up of 13 amino acids. The CDR3 sequence is CASSWGPGQPQHF. The CDR3 DNA is TGTGCCAGCAGCTGGGGACCTGGGCAGCCCCAGCATTTT.

In its sample, this clone was seen once. The V gene is TRBV6-5, the J gene TRBJ2-7; D perhaps matches TRBD2 (5 bases). Germline lookup yields CDR1 MNHEY and CDR2 SVGAGI. Deletions cut 0 bases from V and 6 bases from J, with 12 bases between. The CDR3 extends over 14 amino acids. For the CDR3, the DNA is TGTGCCAGCAGTTACTCGAGGGTCCCGCCCGAGCAGTACTTC. Protein product: CASSYSRVPPEQYF.

This clone was observed a single time. The V gene is TRBV6-6, the J gene TRBJ2-2; no reliable D call. The CDR3 spans 15 residues. The germline gives CDR1 MNHNY, CDR2 SVGAGI (reference sequence). The germline V and J ends were trimmed by 0 bases and 7 bases, with 12 bases remaining between them. The CDR3 here is CASSYSPTMSGELFF. The CDR3 DNA follows: TGTGCCAGCAGTTACTCCCCTACGATGAGCGGGGAGCTGTTTTTT.

There are a few counts of this clone. The rearrangement joins TRBV6-5 to TRBJ1-2; D may be TRBD1 (5 bases). Between the trimmed V and J ends, which lost 6 bases and 4 bases, there was a span of 9 bases. Germline V gene sequence: CDR1 MNHEY, CDR2 SVGAGI. The CDR3 sequence is 12 residues long. Written as DNA, the CDR3 is TGTGCCAGCAGCCGTACAGGCTATGGCTACACCTTC. Translated, it gives CASSRTGYGYTF.

J is TRBJ2-4 and V is TRBV7-9; 10 bases agree with TRBD2. The CDR3 sequence is 17 residues long. Germline V gene sequence: CDR1 SEHNR, CDR2 FQNEAQ (reference sequence). Losses at the gene ends were 3 bases for V and 2 bases for J; bases not matched to a gene: 7. The CDR3 bases are TGTGCCAGCAGCTTGCGCTCTAGCGGGGGTTCCAAAAACATTCAGTACTTC. As protein: CASSLRSSGGSKNIQYF. Supplemented by reference TRBV7-9 and TRBJ2-4, the full variable domain reads DTGVSQNPRHKITKRGQNVTFRCDPISEHNRLYWYRQTLGQGPEFLTYFQNEAQLEKSRLLSDRFSAERPKGSFSTLEIQRTEQGDSAMYLCASSLRSSGGSKNIQYFGAGTRLSVL.

The chain employs TRBV6-1 and TRBJ2-7; a weak D match, TRBD2 (6 bases). V dropped 8 bases and J dropped 2 bases, with 16 bases sitting between them. This CDR3 contains 14 residues. Germline loops: CDR1 MNHNS, CDR2 SASEGT. This CDR3 reads CASYVAGRPYEQYF. The CDR3 coding sequence is TGTGCCAGCTACGTCGCGGGGCGCCCCTACGAGCAGTACTTC.